This TCR beta chain appears in the sequencing data of a study of monozygotic twins with inflammatory bowel disease. Eight distinct reactions (per sample) were used to make the cDNA. After re-calling the 5' RACE reads, TCRdb lists one entry per CDR3 protein, DNA absent. This repertoire includes 300,000 to 400,000 distinct CDR3 sequences. Sequencing was carried out using blood. The source of this sequence is a human donor with ulcerative colitis or Crohn's disease, or a healthy co-twin of an affected twin (not recorded which).

The CDR3 here is CASRIDDRVGYTF. The chain recombines TRBV2 with TRBJ1-2; the TCRdb D gene call, TRBD1, has no DNA to confirm it. This CDR3 region has 13 residues. Germline-derived CDR1 and CDR2 are SNHLY and FYNNEI.